This T cell receptor beta chain appears in the sequencing data of a study of CD8 T cells in Susac syndrome. Random hexamers were used to reverse transcribe the RNA input (about 0.5 to 1 ug). Via MiXCR, TCRdb re-called the immunoSEQ multiplex PCR reads, giving one row per CDR3 protein. The table records some 300,000 distinct CDR3 sequences, 80% to 90% of them present only once. From blood CD8+ and CD4+ T cells, the TCR beta chain was sequenced. Purification of the CD8+ and CD4+ T cells relied on negative isolation, and TEMRA cells underwent FACS enrichment. V shed 8 bases, J shed 6 bases, and the junction held 7 bases outside the gene matches. The CDR3 runs 12 residues. Germline V lookup: CDR1 SEHNR, CDR2 FQNEAQ (reference sequence).

This receptor was identified in a human donor with multiple sclerosis. The chain couples TRBV7-9 to TRBJ2-7; 7 bases align to TRBD2. Sequenced input: CD8+ T cells from PBMCs. The CDR3 region is CASGRRGVEQYF. The CDR3, as DNA: TGTGCCAGCGGACGTCGGGGGGTCGAGCAGTACTTC.